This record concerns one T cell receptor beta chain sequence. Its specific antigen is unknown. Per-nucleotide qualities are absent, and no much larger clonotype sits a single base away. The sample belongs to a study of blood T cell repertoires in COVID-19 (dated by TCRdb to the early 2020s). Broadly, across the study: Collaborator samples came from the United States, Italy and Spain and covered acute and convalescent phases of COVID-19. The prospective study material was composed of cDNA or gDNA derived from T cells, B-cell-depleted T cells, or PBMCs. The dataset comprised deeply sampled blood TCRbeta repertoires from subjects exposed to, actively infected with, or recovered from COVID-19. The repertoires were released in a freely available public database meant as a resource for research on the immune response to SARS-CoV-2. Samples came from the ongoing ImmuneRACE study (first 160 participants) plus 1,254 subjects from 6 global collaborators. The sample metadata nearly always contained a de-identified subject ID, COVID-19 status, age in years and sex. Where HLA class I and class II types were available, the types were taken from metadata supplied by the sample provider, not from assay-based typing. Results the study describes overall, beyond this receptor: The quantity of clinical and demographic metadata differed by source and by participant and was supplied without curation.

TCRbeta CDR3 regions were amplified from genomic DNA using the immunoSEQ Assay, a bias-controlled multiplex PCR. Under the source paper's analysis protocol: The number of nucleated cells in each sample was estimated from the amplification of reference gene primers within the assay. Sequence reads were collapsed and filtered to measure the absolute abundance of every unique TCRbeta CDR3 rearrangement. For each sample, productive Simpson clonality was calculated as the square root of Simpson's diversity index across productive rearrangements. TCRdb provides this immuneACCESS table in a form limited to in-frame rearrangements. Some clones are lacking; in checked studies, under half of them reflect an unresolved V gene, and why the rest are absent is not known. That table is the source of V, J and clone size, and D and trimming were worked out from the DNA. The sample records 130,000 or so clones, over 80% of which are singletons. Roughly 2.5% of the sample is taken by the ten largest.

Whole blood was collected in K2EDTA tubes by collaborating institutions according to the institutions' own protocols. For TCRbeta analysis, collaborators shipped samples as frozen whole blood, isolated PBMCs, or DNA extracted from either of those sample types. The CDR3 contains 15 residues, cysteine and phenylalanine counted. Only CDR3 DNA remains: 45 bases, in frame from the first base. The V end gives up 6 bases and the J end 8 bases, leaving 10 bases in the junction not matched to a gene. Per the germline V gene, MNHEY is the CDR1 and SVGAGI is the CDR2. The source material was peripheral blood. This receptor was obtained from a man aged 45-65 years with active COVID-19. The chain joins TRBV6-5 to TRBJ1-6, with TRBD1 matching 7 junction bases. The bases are TGTGCCAGCAGCCCCCCAGGGGGTTGGGATTCACCCCTCCACTTT. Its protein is CASSPPGGWDSPLHF.